Presented here are 18 T cell receptor beta chains from one specimen sequenced in a study of cytomegalovirus exposure and HLA in healthy donors. A multiplex PCR was run with 60 Vbeta primers and 13 Jbeta primers. This table comes from immunoSEQ multiplex PCR, and its TCRdb copy is limited to in-frame clones, with some not included. The table lists 120,000 or so clones, 60% to 80% of them singletons. Sequencing was performed on PBMCs. The source is a woman aged 45-65 years in good health and CMV-seronegative.

The CDR3, as DNA: TGTGCCAGCAGCTTAGTAGGAGGGGGGGCCGGGGAGCTGTTTTTT. This encodes CASSLVGGGAGELFF. The rearrangement links TRBV11-2 to TRBJ2-2, with D possibly matching TRBD2 (7 bases). The CDR3 has 15 residues. The germline gives CDR1 SGHAT, CDR2 FQNNGV. V was pared by 1 base and J by 6 bases, with 12 bases between.

The rearrangement uses TRBV29-1 and TRBJ1-1; 9 bases agree with TRBD1. The germline CDR1 and CDR2 sequences are SQVTM and ANQGSEA. The trim removed 6 bases at V and 2 bases at J, leaving 4 bases unmatched. The CDR3 covers 13 residues. CDR3 DNA sequence: TGCAGCGTCCTGACAGGGGGTAACACTGAAGCTTTCTTT. Translation gives CSVLTGGNTEAFF.

The chain has TRBV27 and TRBJ2-7, with TRBD2 matching over 10 bases. The CDR3 runs to 17 residues. Germline values: CDR1 MNHEY, CDR2 SMNVEV (reference sequence). V lost 2 bases and J lost 0; bases outside the gene matches: 7. The CDR3 protein is CASSLGSSGRSSYEQYF. In nucleotides, the CDR3 is TGTGCCAGCAGTTTAGGGTCTAGCGGGAGAAGCTCCTACGAGCAGTACTTC.

In its sample, this clone was seen once. The chain couples TRBV28 to TRBJ2-7; 8 nucleotides line up with TRBD2. The V and J ends lost 2 bases and 3 bases, in that order; junction bases with no gene match: 6. In germline, CDR1 is MDHEN, CDR2 SYDVKM. The CDR3 length is 15 residues. The CDR3 loop is CASSLTSGPLYEQYF. CDR3 coding DNA: TGTGCCAGCAGTTTAACTAGCGGACCGCTCTACGAGCAGTACTTC.

This clone has more than one count but fewer than ten. The CDR3 DNA reads TGCGCCAGCAGGGGACTGCGGACCACAGATACGCAGTATTTT. Encoded protein: CASRGLRTTDTQYF. The rearrangement uses TRBV5-1 and TRBJ2-3; perhaps TRBD2 as D (6 bases). Germline V CDR1 and CDR2: SGHRS, YFSETQ. V was pared by 5 bases and J by 2 bases, with 12 bases between. The length of the CDR3 is 14 residues.

The chain recombines TRBV5-4 with TRBJ2-7, with 9 bases lining up with TRBD1. Germline V gives CDR1 SGHNT, CDR2 YYREEE (reference sequence). The CDR3 consists of 14 residues. The V gene end was trimmed by 5 bases and the J gene end by 4 bases; junction bases not matched to a gene: 7. The CDR3 DNA reads as TGTGCCAGCAGATTACAGGGGGCTGAATACGAGCAGTACTTC. Its protein product is CASRLQGAEYEQYF.

This rearrangement joins TRBV4-3 to TRBJ2-7, with 8 bases fitting TRBD1. V dropped 2 bases and J dropped 5; count of bases not matched to a gene: 11. Germline CDR1 and CDR2: LGHNA and YSLEER. There are 16 residues in the CDR3. CDR3 region: CASSQTDRGWMDEQYF. DNA of the CDR3: TGCGCCAGCAGCCAAACCGACAGGGGTTGGATGGACGAGCAGTACTTC.

The V and J genes are TRBV10-3 and TRBJ1-4; D might be TRBD1 (5 bases). The CDR3 loop spans 15 amino acids. V lost 6 bases and J lost 8, with 19 bases in between. Germline CDR1 ENHRY, CDR2 SYGVKD. Written as DNA, the CDR3 is TGTGCCATCAGCGCCAACGGGGGTATGGCAGAAAAACTGTTTTTT. Its protein is CAISANGGMAEKLFF.

The chain combines TRBV5-1 with TRBJ2-3, with TRBD1 matching 7 bases. J gave up 1 base and V 4 bases, and 3 bases lay outside the gene matches. CDR3 length: 14 amino acids. Germline V lookup: CDR1 SGHRS, CDR2 YFSETQ. CDR3 amino acids: CASSPGQRTDTQYF. The CDR3 DNA follows: TGCGCCAGCAGCCCGGGACAGCGCACAGATACGCAGTATTTT. The entire variable domain, with the rest obtained from reference TRBV5-1 and TRBJ2-3, is as follows: KAGVTQTPRYLIKTRGQQVTLSCSPISGHRSVSWYQQTPGQGLQFLFEYFSETQRNKGNFPGRFSGRQFSNSRSEMNVSTLELGDSALYLCASSPGQRTDTQYFGPGTRLTVL.

This clone was observed a few times. J is TRBJ2-1 and V is TRBV7-3; D may be TRBD2 (5 bases). With 3 bases removed from V and 8 bases from J, the gap between germline ends came to 11 bases. The CDR3 spans 13 residues. The germline gives CDR1 SGHTA, CDR2 FQGTGA. The CDR3 here is CASSFRDRHEQFF. DNA of the CDR3: TGTGCCAGCAGCTTCCGGGATAGACATGAGCAGTTCTTC.

The chain joins TRBV10-3 to TRBJ2-2; tentative D call: TRBD1 (6 bases). CDR1 and CDR2 (germline): ENHRY, SYGVKD. This CDR3 spans 15 amino acids. V was clipped by 7 bases and J by 6 bases, with 18 bases between them. CDR3 sequence: CAIKGSSPGAGELFF. CDR3 bases: TGTGCCATCAAGGGGAGCTCCCCAGGGGCCGGGGAGCTGTTTTTT.

This chain joins TRBV6-4 and TRBJ2-7, with 7 bases lining up with TRBD1. V shed 11 bases and J 1 base; nucleotides not matched to a gene: 11. Germline loops: CDR1 MRHNA, CDR2 SNTAGT. The CDR3 length is 14 residues. The CDR3 region has the DNA TGTGCCTCGTGCAAGACAGGGATTTCCTACGAGCAGTACTTC. Its translation: CASCKTGISYEQYF.

V gene TRBV28 combines with J gene TRBJ1-2; TRBD1 agrees at 8 bases. J lost 14 bases, V lost 6 bases, and 14 bases had no gene match. In germline, CDR1 is MDHEN, CDR2 SYDVKM. The CDR3 consists of 13 residues. CDR3 protein: CASSLLQGRGLTF. DNA of the CDR3: TGTGCCAGCAGCCTCTTGCAGGGCAGGGGGCTTACCTTC.

The V and J genes are TRBV28 and TRBJ2-5; TRBD2 agrees at 7 bases. The J segment lost 3 bases and the V segment lost 4 bases, leaving 2 bases of the junction unmatched. Germline V CDR1 and CDR2: MDHEN, SYDVKM. CDR3 length: 13 amino acids. The CDR3 DNA is TGTGCCAGCAGTTATCTAGCGGAAGAGACCCAGTACTTC. Its translation is CASSYLAEETQYF.

This clone showed up just once. V and J are TRBV29-1 and TRBJ1-2; D remains unclear. Deletions cut 3 bases from V and 8 bases from J, with 10 bases between. The CDR3 runs 11 residues. Germline V gene sequence: CDR1 SQVTM, CDR2 ANQGSEA. In DNA form, the CDR3 reads TGCAGCGTTGAGCGTGGAGAGGGCTACACCTTC. It specifies CSVERGEGYTF. Complete variable domain (other parts from reference TRBV29-1 and TRBJ1-2): SAVISQKPSRDICQRGTSLTIQCQVDSQVTMMFWYRQQPGQSLTLIATANQGSEATYESGFVIDKFPISRPNLTFSTLTVSNMSPEDSSIYLCSVERGEGYTFGSGTRLTVV.

Points on this clone: At one end the junction does not follow the germline gene, possibly because of a read error. The gene calls are TRBV7-9 and TRBJ2-7, with 7 positions matching TRBD2. Germline-derived CDR1 and CDR2 are SEHNR and FQNEAQ (reference sequence). The CDR3 totals 15 residues. This CDR3 is CSSTPGGVLSYEQYF. The CDR3 nucleotides read TGTTCCAGCACTCCTGGGGGGGTTCTGTCCTACGAGCAGTACTTC.

The rearrangement joins TRBV4-3 to TRBJ1-1; D remains ambiguous. Germline V gene sequence: CDR1 LGHNA, CDR2 YSLEER. V dropped 1 base and J dropped 4 bases, with 10 bases sitting between them. This CDR3 is 14 amino acids long. The CDR3 DNA reads as TGCGCCAGCAGCCAAGGACCAGGCTTCACTGAAGCTTTCTTT. Protein: CASSQGPGFTEAFF.

The V and J genes are TRBV18 and TRBJ2-1; the match to TRBD2 covers 14 bases. Germline V gene lookup returns CDR1 KGHSH and CDR2 LQKENI. The CDR3 is 16 residues long. J was trimmed by 7 bases and V by 6 bases; bases with no gene match: 8. This chain's CDR3 is CASSGGTSGRLNEQFF. Written as DNA, the CDR3 is TGTGCCAGCTCGGGAGGGACTAGCGGGAGACTGAATGAGCAGTTCTTC.